This T cell receptor (beta chain) was recorded in a study of glioma-infiltrating T cells. Study outcomes and limitations: Tissue and blood shared very few CDR3 sequences. Tissue-blood divergence was below expectation in non-neoplastic patients, above in gliomas.

V lost 2 bases, J lost 9 bases, and 7 bases stayed unmatched. This CDR3 has 15 amino acids. Germline V CDR1 and CDR2: MNHEY, SVGEGT. Using RNA template, CDR3s of TCR alpha and beta were amplified with iRepertoire arm-PCR. One entry per CDR3 protein results from TCRdb running MiXCR on the multiplex PCR reads. The sample includes about 140,000 distinct CDR3 sequences, around 42% of them seen just once. This clonotype was counted at least ten times. Its target is unknown. This TCR derives from a human donor with low-grade glioma or glioblastoma, undergoing nonglioma brain surgery, or in good health (not recorded which). The source material was glioma tissue, nonneoplastic brain tissue, or PBMCs (not recorded which). The chain employs TRBV6-2 or TRBV6-3 and TRBJ2-5; 12 nucleotides line up with TRBD2. The CDR3 DNA follows: TGTGCCAGCAGTTACCTCCCTAGCGGGGGGGCCGCCCAGTACTTC. Amino acids: CASSYLPSGGAAQYF.